Listed here are 10 T cell receptor beta chains from one sample, sequenced in a study of blood T cell repertoires in COVID-19. Assay used: immunoSEQ multiplex PCR; TCRdb lists only in-frame clones, some missing. This table has 250,000 to 350,000 clones, 90% to 95% appearing once. Material for sequencing was peripheral blood. These TCRs come from a woman aged 25 to 39 with COVID-19, enrolled during active disease.

On this clone: A read error may produce the germline difference seen at one junction end. This chain links TRBV3-1 (or the pseudogene TRBV3-2) with TRBJ1-5; D may be TRBD1 (6 bases). Looked up from germline, CDR1 is LGHDT and CDR2 is YNNKEL (reference sequence). The CDR3 extends over 13 amino acids. In nucleotides, the CDR3 is TGTGCCAGCAGCCAAATCCCTGGACAGTACCAGGTATTT. Translation: CASSQIPGQYQVF.

CDR3: CASSISGGSYNEQFF. The CDR3 nucleotides read TGTGCCAGTAGTATCTCCGGCGGTTCCTACAATGAGCAGTTCTTC. The chain employs TRBV19 and TRBJ2-1; the D is unclear. V gave up 3 bases and J gave up 1 base, with 10 bases separating them. The germline V gene has CDR1 LNHDA and CDR2 SQIVND (reference sequence). The CDR3 sequence is 15 residues long.

This clone has only one observation. The chain uses TRBV11-2 and TRBJ1-3; D is perhaps TRBD1 (5 bases). V was pared by 5 bases and J by 8 bases, with 13 bases between. The CDR3 has 13 amino acids. Per the germline V gene, CDR1 is SGHAT and CDR2 is FQNNGV. CDR3: CASSLKGVHTIYF. In DNA, the CDR3 is TGTGCCAGCAGCCTGAAAGGGGTGCACACCATATATTTT.

The rearrangement joins TRBV2 to TRBJ1-1; no firm D call. Germline V gene sequence: CDR1 SNHLY, CDR2 FYNNEI. V was trimmed by 5 bases and J by 7 bases, leaving 14 bases between them. The CDR3 covers 13 residues. The CDR3 region has the DNA TGTGCCAGCAGTATGTCAGCGGTGATTGAAGCTTTCTTT. This translates into CASSMSAVIEAFF.

In its sample, this clone was seen a few times. The chain joins TRBV19 to TRBJ1-6; TRBD1 agrees at 7 bases. From germline, CDR1 is LNHDA and CDR2 SQIVND (reference sequence). Trimming took 2 bases from V and 14 from J; bases not matched to a gene: 6. The CDR3 covers 13 residues. The CDR3 DNA reads TGTGCCAGTAGTATACAGGGGGGAGAAACCCTCCACTTT. This encodes CASSIQGGETLHF. Full variable domain (outside the CDR3, taken from reference TRBV19 and TRBJ1-6): DGGITQSPKYLFRKEGQNVTLSCEQNLNHDAMYWYRQDPGQGLRLIYYSQIVNDFQKGDIAEGYSVSREKKESFPLTVTSAQKNPTAFYLCASSIQGGETLHFGNGTRLTVT.

The chain links TRBV30 to TRBJ2-7; 7 nucleotides line up with TRBD2. The CDR3 extends over 12 amino acids. The J segment lost 2 bases and the V segment lost 7 bases, leaving 5 bases of the junction unmatched. CDR1 is GTSNPN and CDR2 is SVGIG in the germline V gene (reference sequence). CDR3 nucleotides: TGTGCCTTAACTAGCGTGCCCTACGAGCAGTACTTC. Residues: CALTSVPYEQYF.

The chain couples TRBV12-3 or TRBV12-4 to TRBJ1-2, with D maybe TRBD1 (6 bases). V was cut by 7 bases and J by 9 bases, with 18 bases left in between. The CDR3 covers 13 residues. The CDR3 protein is CASIPRAGVRYTF. In DNA, the CDR3 is TGTGCCAGCATCCCGAGGGCAGGGGTTCGCTACACCTTC.

Only one count was recorded for this clone. Here the CDR3 reads CASRRSGGGEKLFF. The DNA for the CDR3 is TGTGCCAGCCGACGCTCGGGAGGGGGCGAAAAACTGTTTTTT. The chain uses TRBV6-5 and TRBJ1-4; TRBD1 matches 7 bases. Germline CDR1 reads MNHEY; CDR2 reads SVGAGI. The length of the CDR3 is 14 residues. The trim removed 8 bases at V and 8 bases at J, leaving 11 bases unmatched.

The CDR3 coding sequence is TGTGCCAGTAGTGGGCACGGGGGTCAAGAGACCCAGTACTTC. This codes for CASSGHGGQETQYF. V gene TRBV19 combines with J gene TRBJ2-5; weak D call: TRBD2 (6 bases). This CDR3 is 14 amino acids long. V lost 5 bases and J 2 bases, leaving 12 bases between the germline ends. Germline CDR1 LNHDA, CDR2 SQIVND (reference sequence).

The V gene is TRBV5-6, the J gene TRBJ2-1; TRBD1 is a possible D gene (6 bases). The germline gives CDR1 SGHDT, CDR2 YYEEEE. V dropped 0 bases and J dropped 3 bases, with 16 bases sitting between them. The CDR3 extends over 17 amino acids. The CDR3 bases are TGTGCCAGCAGCTTGGCCCTGGAAGGGGGATACTACAATGAGCAGTTCTTC. It is translated as CASSLALEGGYYNEQFF. The variable domain in full, with the rest retrieved from reference TRBV5-6 and TRBJ2-1, is DAGVTQSPTHLIKTRGQQVTLRCSPKSGHDTVSWYQQALGQGPQFIFQYYEEEERQRGNFPDRFSGHQFPNYSSELNVNALLLGDSALYLCASSLALEGGYYNEQFFGPGTRLTVL.